The rows below give T cell receptor beta chains drawn from one sample of a study of identical twins. In TCRdb, the 5' RACE reads were re-called with MiXCR into one record per CDR3 protein. Of 150,000 or so distinct CDR3 sequences in the sample, around 3.5% were seen once. Sequencing was done on a sample of memory T cells sorted from blood. These receptor sequences come from a man aged 18-30 years in good health. Both conserved end residues are part of each CDR3. A D gene is named only where the DNA matches it firmly. Clone size is given for some rows only: seen once, a few or many times, or a class if the clone is expanded.

>TRBV29-1|TRBJ2-1|-|13|many
CSTRGLSYNEQFF
TGCAGCACTAGGGGACTCTCCTACAATGAGCAGTTCTTC
>TRBV29-1|TRBJ1-5|-|17|-
CSVEDRNLGFSNQPQHF
TGCAGCGTTGAAGACCGTAATCTAGGTTTTAGCAATCAGCCCCAGCATTTT
>TRBV29-1|TRBJ2-1|-|13|many
CSVGITGENEQFF
TGCAGCGTGGGAATCACCGGAGAGAATGAGCAGTTCTTC
>TRBV5-1|TRBJ2-1|TRBD2|15|many
CASSGEGLAGGRQFF
TGCGCCAGCTCCGGAGAGGGACTAGCGGGAGGGCGGCAGTTCTTC
>TRBV27|TRBJ2-5|TRBD2|13|many
CATSGRGQETQYF
TGTGCCACTAGCGGCCGCGGCCAAGAGACCCAGTACTTC
>TRBV7-6|TRBJ2-1|-|16|many
CASSSRQAWARNEQFF
TGTGCCAGCAGCTCCCGACAGGCATGGGCTAGAAATGAGCAGTTCTTC
>TRBV3-1|TRBJ2-5|-|15|many
CASSQPQGFGETQYF
TGTGCCAGCAGCCAACCACAGGGCTTCGGGGAGACCCAGTACTTC
>TRBV11-2|TRBJ2-5|-|15|many
CASSLRIQGRETQYF
TGTGCCAGCAGCTTACGCATACAGGGACGGGAGACCCAGTACTTC
>TRBV25-1|TRBJ2-2|TRBD1|16|many
CASSEYWDSNTGELFF
TGTGCCAGCAGTGAATATTGGGACAGCAACACCGGGGAGCTGTTTTTT
>TRBV5-1|TRBJ1-1|-|15|many
CASSLAGDVPVGAFF
TGCGCCAGCAGCTTGGCGGGCGACGTCCCCGTTGGAGCTTTCTTT
>TRBV5-1|TRBJ2-1|TRBD1|15|many
CASSFVQGDYNEQFF
TGCGCCAGCAGCTTCGTACAGGGGGATTACAATGAGCAGTTCTTC
>TRBV10-3|TRBJ2-2|-|15|many
CAISRGTLNTGELFF
TGTGCCATCAGCCGCGGGACTTTGAACACCGGGGAGCTGTTTTTT
>TRBV2|TRBJ1-2|-|12|many
CASKRGLSDYTF
TGTGCCAGCAAGCGGGGGCTAAGTGACTACACCTTC
>TRBV18|TRBJ1-1|-|15|few
CASSPPAGTGTEAFF
TGTGCCAGCTCACCCCCGGCAGGTACGGGCACTGAAGCTTTCTTT
>TRBV12-3/TRBV12-4|TRBJ1-2|TRBD1|14|many
CASSAGTANYGYTF
TGTGCCAGCAGTGCCGGGACAGCGAACTATGGCTACACCTTC
>TRBV11-2|TRBJ2-1|TRBD2|15|many
CASSSGTSGGDEQFF
TGTGCCAGCAGCTCCGGGACTAGCGGGGGGGATGAGCAGTTCTTC
>TRBV5-8|TRBJ1-1|-|13|many
CASSLEGVTEAFF
TGTGCCAGCAGCTTGGAAGGGGTTACTGAAGCTTTCTTT
>TRBV11-2|TRBJ1-6|-|11|few
CASSSDSPLHF
TGTGCCAGCAGCTCCGATTCACCCCTCCACTTT
>TRBV3-1|TRBJ2-5|-|14|many
CASSQGGWRETQYF
TGTGCCAGCAGCCAAGGGGGGTGGCGAGAGACCCAGTACTTC
>TRBV6-5|TRBJ2-3|-|11|many
CASSRGHTQYF
TGTGCCAGCAGTCGGGGGCATACGCAGTATTTT
>TRBV29-1|TRBJ2-2|TRBD2|14|many
CSVEAAGGTGELFF
TGCAGCGTTGAAGCGGCGGGAGGCACCGGGGAGCTGTTTTTT
>TRBV18|TRBJ2-7|TRBD1|14|-
CASSPRQGTYEQYF
TGTGCCAGCTCACCACGACAGGGCACCTACGAGCAGTACTTC
>TRBV20-1|TRBJ2-1|-|16|many
CSARDMEGLRYNEQFF
TGCAGTGCTAGAGATATGGAGGGACTTCGGTACAATGAGCAGTTCTTC
>TRBV18|TRBJ2-3|TRBD2|15|many
CASSPKREKADTQYF
TGTGCCAGCTCACCGAAGCGGGAGAAGGCAGATACGCAGTATTTT
>TRBV19|TRBJ2-1|-|15|many
CASRQGSGTYNEQFF
TGTGCCAGTCGTCAGGGCTCGGGGACCTACAATGAGCAGTTCTTC
>TRBV7-2|TRBJ2-1|TRBD1|14|many
CASSLTGGANEQFF
TGTGCCAGCAGCTTAACAGGGGGCGCAAATGAGCAGTTCTTC
>TRBV7-2|TRBJ1-6|-|14|few
CASSLGNSLSPLHF
TGTGCCAGCAGCTTAGGGAACAGTCTTTCACCCCTCCACTTT
>TRBV18|TRBJ1-2|-|13|-
CASSPNVNYGYTF
TGTGCCAGCTCACCAAATGTTAACTATGGCTACACCTTC
>TRBV12-3/TRBV12-4|TRBJ2-5|TRBD1|13|many
CASSSQGEETQYF
TGTGCCAGCAGTTCACAGGGGGAGGAGACCCAGTACTTC
>TRBV18|TRBJ1-2|-|12|many
CASSPVGEGYTF
TGTGCCAGCTCACCAGTGGGGGAAGGCTACACCTTC
>TRBV6-2/TRBV6-3|TRBJ1-1|-|14|many
CASSVVGANTEAFF
TGTGCCAGCAGTGTCGTGGGGGCAAACACTGAAGCTTTCTTT
>TRBV6-5|TRBJ1-1|-|15|many
CASSSPTGGNTEAFF
TGTGCCAGCAGTTCCCCTACGGGTGGGAACACTGAAGCTTTCTTT